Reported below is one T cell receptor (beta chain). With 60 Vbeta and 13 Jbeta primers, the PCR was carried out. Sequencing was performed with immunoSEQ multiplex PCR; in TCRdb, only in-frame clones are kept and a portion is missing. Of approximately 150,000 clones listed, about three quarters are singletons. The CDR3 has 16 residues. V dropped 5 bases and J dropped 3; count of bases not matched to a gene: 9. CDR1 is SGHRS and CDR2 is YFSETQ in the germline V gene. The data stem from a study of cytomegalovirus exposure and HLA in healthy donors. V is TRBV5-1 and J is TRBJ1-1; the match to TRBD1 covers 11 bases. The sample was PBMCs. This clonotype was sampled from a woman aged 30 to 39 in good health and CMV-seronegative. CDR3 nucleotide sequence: TGCGCCAGCAGTCCAGGACAGGGGGCGCGGTACACTGAAGCTTTCTTT. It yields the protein CASSPGQGARYTEAFF.